This T cell receptor beta chain was captured in a study of response to subunit inactivated influenza vaccine. Study-wide results and caveats: Seasonal influenza vaccination, on each occasion, was suggested by the authors to recruit few new T cells.

Details on this clonotype: Its target is not known.

Using its own MiXCR run on the RT-PCR reads, TCRdb lists one record per CDR3 protein. The repertoire holds about 650,000 distinct CDR3 sequences, with roughly 14% as singletons. The CDR3 length is 14 residues. The V end lost 6 bases, the J end lost 1 base, and 16 bases lay between the germline ends. Germline lookup yields CDR1 SQVTM and CDR2 ANQGSEA. The sequence came from a man aged 45-65 years who received an inactivated influenza vaccine. Sample: PBMCs from blood, taken about 13 days after vaccination. This sequence joins TRBV29-1 and TRBJ2-7, with TRBD1 as a possible D gene (6 bases). CDR3 DNA: TGCAGCGTCCGGAACAGGGCCGAGTCCTACGAGCAGTACTTC. The encoded protein is CSVRNRAESYEQYF.